These 25 T cell receptor beta chains originate from one sample sequenced in a study of breast tumors, draining lymph nodes, adjacent tissues. Each CDR3 protein gets one entry after TCRdb re-called the multiplex PCR reads with MiXCR. The sample carries 200,000 to 300,000 distinct CDR3 sequences, over 25% recorded once. Axillary draining lymph nodes of breast cancer patients supplied the node samples. Sequencing was performed on axillary lymph node tissue. These receptors all stem from a female donor with breast cancer. Some clones in this sample may be carry-over from other donors' samples.

This clonotype appeared many times. The rearrangement links TRBV5-6 to TRBJ2-1; D unresolved. Per germline, CDR1 SGHDT and CDR2 YYEEEE. The CDR3 loop spans 12 amino acids. V lost 4 bases and J 10 bases, leaving 12 bases between the germline ends. CDR3 nucleotide sequence: TGTGCCAGCAGCCCTGCCAATAGGGAGCAGTTCTTC. It encodes CASSPANREQFF.

This chain joins TRBV5-1 and TRBJ2-3; 11 bases are a match to TRBD2. J gave up 0 bases and V 8 bases, and 5 bases lay outside the gene matches. The CDR3 is 15 amino acids. Germline V gene data show CDR1 as SGHRS and CDR2 as YFSETQ. CDR3 in amino acids: CASKGTSGSTDTQYF. DNA of the CDR3: TGCGCCAGTAAAGGGACTAGCGGTAGCACAGATACGCAGTATTTT.

This clonotype was detected only a few times. The chain links TRBV6-1 to TRBJ2-6; D is unresolved. Trimming stripped 2 bases from V and 0 bases from J, with 8 bases between. CDR1 and CDR2 from the germline V gene are MNHNS and SASEGT. This CDR3 is built from 16 residues. CDR3 in amino acids: CASSEMPTSGANVLTF. CDR3 DNA sequence: TGTGCCAGCAGTGAAATGCCTACCTCTGGGGCCAACGTCCTGACTTTC.

The chain employs TRBV6-6 and TRBJ2-2; 11 bases are a match to TRBD2. The length of the CDR3 is 16 residues. The V segment lost 7 bases and the J segment 4 bases; nucleotides outside the gene matches: 8. Germline V gene lookup returns CDR1 MNHNY and CDR2 SVGAGI (reference sequence). As DNA, the CDR3 is TGTGCCAGCACCCCTAGCGGGGGGAATCCCACCGGGGAGCTGTTTTTT. Residues: CASTPSGGNPTGELFF.

This clonotype was detected ten times or more. The chain uses TRBV12-3 or TRBV12-4 and TRBJ2-7; the match to TRBD1 covers 7 bases. Losses at the gene ends were 6 bases for V and 1 base for J; bases not matched to a gene: 6. The CDR3 loop spans 14 amino acids. CDR3 in amino acids: CASSQTTGSYEQYF. DNA of the CDR3: TGTGCCAGCAGCCAAACGACAGGGTCCTACGAGCAGTACTTC.

Many counts were recorded for this clonotype. The chain links TRBV6-5 to TRBJ2-7; D is undetermined. Trimming took off 7 bases at V and 0 bases at J, with 13 bases between the two ends. The CDR3 length is 14 residues. Germline CDR1 MNHEY, CDR2 SVGAGI. CDR3 in amino acids: CASTKTWASYEQYF. CDR3 sequence (DNA): TGTGCCAGCACCAAGACGTGGGCCTCCTACGAGCAGTACTTC.

The CDR3 region is CASRGLAGTADTQYF. CDR3 nucleotides: TGCGCCAGCAGGGGGCTAGCGGGAACTGCAGATACGCAGTATTTT. This chain connects TRBV10-1 to TRBJ2-3, with TRBD2 matching 9 bases. Germline CDR1 and CDR2: WNHNN and SYGVQD (reference sequence). J gave up 4 bases and V 6 bases, and 8 bases lay outside the gene matches. The length of the CDR3 is 15 residues.

In its sample, this clonotype was seen many times. This chain connects TRBV10-2 to TRBJ2-1; D remains unclear. The CDR3 is made up of 13 amino acids. Looked up from germline, CDR1 is WSHSY and CDR2 is SAAADI. V shed 2 bases and J shed 2 bases, with 4 bases lying between them. The CDR3 DNA reads as TGCGCCAGCAGTGAGCGGCCCTACAATGAGCAGTTCTTC. It is translated as CASSERPYNEQFF.

The sample holds many counts of this clonotype. The chain employs TRBV5-1 and TRBJ1-3, with a possible D match to TRBD1 (6 bases). The germline CDR1 and CDR2 sequences are SGHRS and YFSETQ. The V gene lost 4 bases and the J gene lost 0 bases, with 14 bases spanning the gap. This CDR3 contains 16 residues. Here the CDR3 DNA reads TGCGCCAGCAGCCTAACCGGACAGATCTCTGGAAACACCATATATTTT. Its protein is CASSLTGQISGNTIYF.

A few counts support this clonotype. V usage is TRBV7-9 and J usage is TRBJ1-2, with a weak D call TRBD1 (5 bases). CDR3 length equals 14 residues. CDR1 and CDR2 from the germline V gene are SEHNR and FQNEAQ (reference sequence). The germline V and J ends were trimmed by 6 bases and 1 base, with 12 bases remaining between them. The CDR3 is CASSLFGGNYGYTF. The CDR3 region has the DNA TGTGCCAGCAGTTTATTCGGGGGTAACTATGGCTACACCTTC.

This clonotype appeared many times. The genes are TRBV7-8 and TRBJ2-5; 8 nucleotides match TRBD2. After removal of 7 bases from V and 1 base from J, the junction contained 14 bases not matched to a gene. CDR3 size: 17 residues. Germline V gene sequence: CDR1 SGHVS, CDR2 FQNEAQ. Here the CDR3 DNA reads TGTGCCAGCAAGTGGGGACCCACTAGCGGAACCCAAGAGACCCAGTACTTC. It specifies CASKWGPTSGTQETQYF. The whole variable domain, remainder taken from reference TRBV7-8 and TRBJ2-5, is GAGVSQSPRYKVAKRGQDVALRCDPISGHVSLFWYQQALGQGPEFLTYFQNEAQLDKSGLPSDRFFAERPEGSVSTLKIQRTQQEDSAVYLCASKWGPTSGTQETQYFGPGTRLLVL.

Comments on this clonotype: Given a much more abundant clone one base away, this may be a read error. This sequence joins TRBV19 and TRBJ2-1; perhaps TRBD2 as D (5 bases). The CDR3 has 13 residues. The germline CDR1 and CDR2 sequences are LNHDA and SQIVND (reference sequence). Here the CDR3 reads CASRGSSHNEQFF. CDR3 DNA sequence: TGTGCCAGTAGAGGGAGCTCCCACAATGAGCAGTTCTTC.

The chain links TRBV10-3 to TRBJ2-5; 9 bases are shared with TRBD2. CDR3 length: 15 residues. Germline V gives CDR1 ENHRY, CDR2 SYGVKD. The trim removed 3 bases at V and 1 base at J, leaving 3 bases unmatched. CDR3 DNA: TGTGCCATCAGTGACTTACTAGCGGGCCAAGAGACCCAGTACTTC. As protein: CAISDLLAGQETQYF.

A remark on this clonotype: Sequence at one end of the junction differs from germline and may be a read error. The gene calls are TRBV12-3 or TRBV12-4 and TRBJ2-4, with a possible D match to TRBD2 (5 bases). CDR3 length equals 11 residues. The CDR3 protein is CASSLMGSRHF. CDR3 DNA sequence: TGTGCCAGCAGTTTAATGGGGAGTCGGCACTTC.

Details on this clonotype: A much larger clone lies a single base off, so this may be a read error. The J gene is TRBJ2-7, the V gene TRBV9, with TRBD1 as a possible D gene (5 bases). This CDR3 is built from 15 residues. CDR1 is SGDLS and CDR2 is YYNGEE in the germline V gene. DNA for the CDR3: TGTGCCAGCGGCGTATCGGCAGGGTCCAACTACGAGCAGTACTTC. This sequence encodes CASGVSAGSNYEQYF.

V gene TRBV25-1 combines with J gene TRBJ1-5; D call uncertain. The CDR3 is made up of 12 amino acids. Germline values: CDR1 MGHDK, CDR2 SYGVNS. The CDR3 reads CAHLRPGQPQHF. CDR3 sequence (DNA): TGTGCTCATCTTCGGCCGGGTCAGCCCCAGCATTTT.

This clonotype occurred a few times. This chain links TRBV28 with TRBJ1-5; D might be TRBD1 (5 bases). Per germline, CDR1 MDHEN and CDR2 SYDVKM. This CDR3 contains 12 residues. V dropped 9 bases and J dropped 3 bases, with 9 bases sitting between them. In DNA, the CDR3 is TGTGCCAGTAGGGGTAACAATCAGCCCCAGCATTTT. Protein: CASRGNNQPQHF.

There are many counts of this clonotype. The chain combines TRBV20-1 with TRBJ1-5; possible D gene TRBD1, 6 bases. V gave up 8 bases and J gave up 6 bases, with 17 bases separating them. The CDR3 has 13 residues. The germline V gene has CDR1 DFQATT and CDR2 SNEGSKA (reference sequence). This chain's CDR3 is CSPLQGFGQPQHF. The CDR3 bases are TGCAGTCCATTACAGGGATTTGGTCAGCCCCAGCATTTT.

This clonotype was seen repeatedly, ten times or more. This rearrangement joins TRBV6-4 to TRBJ1-5; D is uncertain. Germline V gives CDR1 MRHNA, CDR2 SNTAGT. The CDR3 spans 13 residues. V shed 4 bases and J shed 7 bases, with 11 bases lying between them. CDR3 region: CASSVASGQPQHF. The CDR3 DNA reads TGTGCCAGCAGTGTGGCGTCTGGGCAGCCCCAGCATTTT.

In this sample, this clonotype turned up many times. The chain couples TRBV25-1 to TRBJ2-7, with 7 bases matching TRBD1. Germline CDR1 reads MGHDK; CDR2 reads SYGVNS. V was pared by 5 bases and J by 2 bases, with 3 bases of the junction left unmatched. CDR3 size: 13 residues. The CDR3 region has the DNA TGTGCCAGCAGTCCGACAGGGACCTACGAGCAGTACTTC. Translation: CASSPTGTYEQYF.

This clonotype was seen more than once but under ten times. The chain recombines TRBV19 with TRBJ1-1, with a weak D call TRBD1 (5 bases). Per the germline V gene, CDR1 is LNHDA and CDR2 is SQIVND (reference sequence). V lost 10 bases to trimming and J lost 2 bases, with 14 bases between them. The CDR3 sequence is 13 residues long. Written as DNA, the CDR3 is TGTGCCACCTCCGGGACGGCTAACACTGAAGCTTTCTTT. Protein: CATSGTANTEAFF.

This clonotype has ten or more counts. This chain joins TRBV7-2 and TRBJ2-5, with 10 bases fitting TRBD2. This CDR3 is built from 15 residues. V lost 5 bases, J lost 3 bases, and 6 bases stayed unmatched. Germline V gene data show CDR1 as SGHTA and CDR2 as FQGNSA. CDR3 nucleotides: TGTGCCAGCAGCGCTAGCGGGAGAAGGGAAGAGACCCAGTACTTC. The encoded protein is CASSASGRREETQYF.

Worth noting for this clonotype: A much larger clone lies one base from this, so it may be a read error. The chain's CDR3 is CASSVGGSANSGNPIYF. The DNA of the CDR3 is TGTGCCAGCAGCGTAGGCGGGTCGGCAAACTCTGGAAACCCCATATATTTT. V usage is TRBV7-6 and J usage is TRBJ1-3; no definite D call. Germline V gene sequence: CDR1 SGHVS, CDR2 FNYEAQ. The CDR3 loop spans 17 amino acids.

The chain has TRBV9 and TRBJ2-5, with TRBD2 identical over 7 bases. CDR3 length: 16 amino acids. J gave up 5 bases and V 2 bases, and 12 bases lay outside the gene matches. The germline gives CDR1 SGDLS, CDR2 YYNGEE. The CDR3 DNA is TGTGCCAGCAGCGTGGGTGTCCTAGCCGGGGGGGAGACCCAGTACTTC. This encodes CASSVGVLAGGETQYF.

In its sample, this clonotype was seen many times. The chain employs TRBV4-3 and TRBJ2-3; TRBD1 or TRBD2 may be the D gene (5 bases each). V was shortened by 0 bases and J by 6 bases, with 13 bases between the two germline ends. Germline V gene sequence: CDR1 LGHNA, CDR2 YSLEER. This CDR3 has 15 residues. The CDR3 DNA is TGCGCCAGCAGCCAAGATTTTAGGGGAGCGGATACGCAGTATTTT. Protein: CASSQDFRGADTQYF.